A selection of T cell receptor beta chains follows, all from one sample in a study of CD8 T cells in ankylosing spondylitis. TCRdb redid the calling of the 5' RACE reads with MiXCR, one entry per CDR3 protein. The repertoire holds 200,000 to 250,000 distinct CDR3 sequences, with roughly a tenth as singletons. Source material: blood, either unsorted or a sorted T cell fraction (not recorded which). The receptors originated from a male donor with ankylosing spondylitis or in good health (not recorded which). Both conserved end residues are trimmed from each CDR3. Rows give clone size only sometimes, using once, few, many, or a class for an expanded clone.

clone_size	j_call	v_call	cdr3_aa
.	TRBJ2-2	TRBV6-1	ASSQTSGRTGELF
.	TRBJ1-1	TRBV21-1	ASSSILVGPQNGAEAF
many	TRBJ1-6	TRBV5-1	ASSVDRATSPLH
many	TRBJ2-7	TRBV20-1	SASRDRRYEQY
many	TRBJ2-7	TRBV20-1	SALRDPRDHEQY
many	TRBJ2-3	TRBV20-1	SARSTQTDTQY
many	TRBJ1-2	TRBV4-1	ASSQGRQGAYGYT
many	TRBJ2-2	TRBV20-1	SASPVTSGRAKGGELF
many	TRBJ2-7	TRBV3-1	ASSGGYEQY
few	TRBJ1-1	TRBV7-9	ASTPMGGTNTEAF
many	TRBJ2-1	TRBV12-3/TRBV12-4	ASSANRGVYNEQF
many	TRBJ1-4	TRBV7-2	ASSLVSGQPNEKLF
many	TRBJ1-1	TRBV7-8	ASSPRTVLNTEAF
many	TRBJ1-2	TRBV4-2	ASSQEGSGGNYGYT
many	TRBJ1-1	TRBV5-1	ASSHGQPTEAF
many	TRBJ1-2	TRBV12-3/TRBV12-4	ASSRQLYGYT
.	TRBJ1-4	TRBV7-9	ASSPDRGAFNEKLF
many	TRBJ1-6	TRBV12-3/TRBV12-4	ASTEGGVFNSPLH
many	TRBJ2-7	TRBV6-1	ASRPAGTPYEQY
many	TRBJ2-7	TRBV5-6	ASSLLSNEQY
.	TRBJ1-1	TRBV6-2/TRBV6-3	ASSTEMNTEAF
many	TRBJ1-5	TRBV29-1	SVGTGNQPQH
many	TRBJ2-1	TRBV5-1	ASVREASYNEQF
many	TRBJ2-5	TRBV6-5	ASSLPGPPPETQY
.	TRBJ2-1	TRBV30	AWSGGGDEQF
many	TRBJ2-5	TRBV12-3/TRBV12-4	ASSRSDQETQY
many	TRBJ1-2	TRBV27	ASSYGANYGYT
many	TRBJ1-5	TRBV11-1	ASSSAGGQLESNQPQH
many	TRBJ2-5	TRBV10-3	AIGKDIQETQY
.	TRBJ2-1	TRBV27	ASSLIGGEQF
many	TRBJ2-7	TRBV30	AWSAEIGGNYEQY
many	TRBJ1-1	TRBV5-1	ASSLEGASTEAF
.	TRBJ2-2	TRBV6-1	ASSHAGTSSTGELF
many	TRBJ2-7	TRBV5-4	ASSLRTGGLYEQY
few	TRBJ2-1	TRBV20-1	SARSLTGTSGGKDAEQF
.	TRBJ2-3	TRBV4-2	ASSQDRSLAVGTDTQY
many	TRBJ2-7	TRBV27	ASSFGDGYEQY
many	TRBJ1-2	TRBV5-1	ASGDMDYGYT
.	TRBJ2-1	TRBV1	TSSHGTSVDNEQF
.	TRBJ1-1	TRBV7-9	ASSFPGPLNTEAF
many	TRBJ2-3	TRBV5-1	ASSLGDRDADTQY
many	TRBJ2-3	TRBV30	AWSVARGTDTQY